The rows below give T cell receptor beta chains drawn from one sample of a study of T cell responses to AZD1222 COVID-19 vaccine. Profiled with immunoSEQ multiplex PCR; TCRdb holds only in-frame clones, not every one. The sample lists about 140,000 clones, 85% to 90% occurring once. Specimen: peripheral blood, collected on day 0 of AZD1222 vaccination. These receptors were obtained from an adult in good health. The CDR3 runs from the conserved cysteine through the conserved F or W. A D gene is named only where the DNA matches it firmly.

d_gene,v_gene,j_gene,CDR3aa,CDR3nt
TRBD1,TRBV7-9,TRBJ1-1,CASSHRGHLGNTEAFF,TGTGCCAGCAGCCACAGGGGGCATTTGGGGAACACTGAAGCTTTCTTT
TRBD2,TRBV11-2,TRBJ2-5,CASSSRGTSGSWETQYF,TGTGCCAGCAGCTCGCGGGGGACTAGCGGGAGTTGGGAGACCCAGTACTTC
.,TRBV7-2,TRBJ1-2,CASSLADRLNYGYTF,TGTGCCAGCAGCTTAGCCGACAGACTAAACTATGGCTACACCTTC
.,TRBV18,TRBJ1-2,CASSPPGDRANYGYTF,TGTGCCAGCTCACCCCCCGGAGATCGAGCTAACTATGGCTACACCTTC
TRBD2,TRBV24-1,TRBJ2-1,CATSDATSGSTNEQFF,TGTGCCACCAGTGATGCGACTAGCGGGAGTACAAATGAGCAGTTCTTC
.,TRBV19,TRBJ1-3,CASATGSGNTIYF,TGTGCCAGTGCTACTGGCTCTGGAAACACCATATATTTT
.,TRBV18,TRBJ1-3,CASSTSGPSVGNTIYF,TGTGCCAGCTCAACTTCGGGACCGTCGGTCGGAAACACCATATATTTT
.,TRBV5-1,TRBJ2-1,CASSLGDITYNEQFF,TGCGCCAGCAGCTTGGGGGATATTACCTACAATGAGCAGTTCTTC
TRBD1,TRBV5-4,TRBJ2-5,CASSLAGGNGETQYF,TGTGCCAGCAGCTTGGCAGGGGGCAACGGAGAGACCCAGTACTTC
.,TRBV6-5,TRBJ1-3,CASQRQAGNTIYF,TGTGCCAGCCAAAGGCAGGCTGGAAACACCATATATTTT
TRBD2,TRBV5-1,TRBJ2-1,CASSFFPSGRVSREQFF,TGCGCCAGCAGCTTTTTCCCTAGCGGGAGGGTTTCTCGAGAGCAGTTCTTC
TRBD2,TRBV5-1,TRBJ2-7,CASSPRLAGAYEQYF,TGCGCCAGCAGCCCGCGACTAGCGGGAGCTTACGAGCAGTACTTC
.,TRBV7-2,TRBJ2-7,CASSSPWNEQYF,TGTGCCAGCAGCTCACCCTGGAACGAGCAGTACTTC
.,TRBV5-4,TRBJ1-4,CASSSQPSTNEKLFF,TGTGCCAGCAGCTCTCAGCCGTCAACTAATGAAAAACTGTTTTTT
.,TRBV15,TRBJ1-1,CATSRVGHNTEAFF,TGTGCCACCAGCAGAGTAGGACATAACACTGAAGCTTTCTTT
.,TRBV5-1,TRBJ2-7,CASSLTGNYEQYF,TGCGCCAGCAGCTTGACAGGAAACTACGAGCAGTACTTC